The 14 T cell receptor beta chains below all came from one sample that was sequenced in a study of T-cell reconstitution after alpha-beta-depleted transplantation in children. Unique molecular identifiers were used in preparing the TCRbeta library. Using its own MiXCR run on the PCR reads, TCRdb lists one record per CDR3 protein. This table has roughly 350,000 distinct CDR3 sequences, 10% appearing once. The sample consisted of PBMCs from the stem cell graft donor, taken from the stem cell graft. These receptor sequences come from a human donor who donated a stem cell graft to a child with acute lymphoblastic leukemia.

A few counts support this clonotype. V usage is TRBV9 and J usage is TRBJ1-1, with D possibly TRBD1 on 5 matching bases. From germline, CDR1 is SGDLS and CDR2 YYNGEE. Trimming shortened V by 5 bases and J by 2 bases, and 16 bases separated the two germline ends. CDR3 size: 15 residues. CDR3 loop: CASRAGPSQNTEAFF. The CDR3 DNA sequence: TGTGCCAGCAGAGCGGGACCAAGTCAAAACACTGAAGCTTTCTTT.

The DNA for the CDR3 is TGCGCCAGCAGCCAAGATTGGAGGACAAGGACCTACTCCTACGAGCAGTACTTC. Translating it yields CASSQDWRTRTYSYEQYF. This chain joins TRBV4-1 and TRBJ2-7; D tentatively reads TRBD1 or TRBD2 (5 bases each). Deletions cut 0 bases from V and 0 bases from J, with 18 bases between. This CDR3 region has 18 residues. Germline V gene lookup returns CDR1 MGHRA and CDR2 YSYEKL.

This clonotype appeared a few times. The chain is built from TRBV7-9 and TRBJ2-1, with TRBD2 identical over 10 bases. Trimming took 6 bases from V and 3 from J; bases not matched to a gene: 5. CDR3 size: 15 residues. Germline V gene data show CDR1 as SEHNR and CDR2 as FQNEAQ (reference sequence). In DNA, the CDR3 is TGTGCCAGCAGTAGCGGGGGGACGTACTACAATGAGCAGTTCTTC. Protein sequence: CASSSGGTYYNEQFF.

At least ten counts were recorded for this clonotype. The chain has TRBV29-1 and TRBJ2-7; D is possibly TRBD1 (6 bases). CDR3 size: 14 residues. Trimming left V 7 bases short and J 6 bases short, with 22 bases between. Germline CDR1 reads SQVTM; CDR2 reads ANQGSEA. CDR3 sequence (DNA): TGCAGCGCCTTACGCGGAGAGACAGGTGTCGAGCAGTACTTC. Its protein product is CSALRGETGVEQYF.

The table lists this clonotype with a few counts. V is TRBV25-1 and J is TRBJ1-5; weak D call: TRBD1 (5 bases). Per the germline V gene, CDR1 is MGHDK and CDR2 is SYGVNS. There are 14 residues in the CDR3. V was cut by 4 bases and J by 6 bases, with 13 bases left in between. As DNA, the CDR3 is TGTGCCAGCAGTGGTGCTCCAGGGTCTCAGCCCCAGCATTTT. Its protein is CASSGAPGSQPQHF.

A remark on this clonotype: A junction boundary mismatches the germline segment, possibly from a read error. The V call is TRBV15, the J call TRBJ2-5; D is unresolved. The CDR3 spans 13 residues. Germline values: CDR1 LNHNV, CDR2 YYDKDF (reference sequence). The CDR3 sequence: CATSRDLVGLVFF. The CDR3 bases are TGTGCCACCAGCAGAGATCTGGTGGGTCTAGTTTTCTTC.

This clonotype was observed a few times. Here the CDR3 reads CASSRGQGATRQAGYTF. The DNA for the CDR3 is TGTGCCAGCAGCCGGGGACAGGGGGCGACTAGGCAAGCTGGCTACACCTTC. This chain joins TRBV5-5 and TRBJ1-2; TRBD1 agrees at 12 bases. Germline V gene sequence: CDR1 SGHKS, CDR2 YYEKEE (reference sequence). With 4 bases clipped from V and 7 bases from J, the junction kept 14 bases outside the gene matches. This CDR3 region has 17 residues.

J is TRBJ2-7 and V is TRBV5-5, with 9 bases that match TRBD1. The CDR3 is 14 residues long. Germline V gene sequence: CDR1 SGHKS, CDR2 YYEKEE (reference sequence). Losses at the gene ends were 4 bases for V and 6 bases for J; bases not matched to a gene: 8. CDR3 sequence: CASSMPGQGSEQYF. In nucleotides, the CDR3 is TGTGCCAGCAGCATGCCGGGACAGGGCTCCGAGCAGTACTTC. Full variable domain (remainder filled in from reference TRBV5-5 and TRBJ2-7): DAGVTQSPTHLIKTRGQQVTLRCSPISGHKSVSWYQQVLGQGPQFIFQYYEKEERGRGNFPDRFSARQFPNYSSELNVNALLLGDSALYLCASSMPGQGSEQYFGPGTRLTVT.

This clonotype turned up a few times. The chain has TRBV6-5 and TRBJ2-4, with D hard to call. Germline assignment: CDR1 MNHEY and CDR2 SVGAGI. This CDR3 is 14 amino acids long. V was trimmed by 5 bases and J by 0 bases, leaving 8 bases between them. The CDR3 sequence: CASSTAVAKNIQYF. CDR3 coding DNA: TGTGCCAGCAGTACTGCGGTAGCCAAAAACATTCAGTACTTC.

This clonotype was counted ten times or more. The genes are TRBV7-9 and TRBJ2-5; TRBD2 is a possible D gene (5 bases). The CDR3 runs to 14 residues. The germline V gene has CDR1 SEHNR and CDR2 FQNEAQ (reference sequence). Trimming took off 5 bases at V and 2 bases at J, with 12 bases between the two ends. The CDR3 loop is CASSPTRGQETQYF. The CDR3 DNA reads as TGTGCCAGCAGCCCGACTCGCGGGCAAGAGACCCAGTACTTC.

This clonotype was detected a few times. CDR3 coding DNA: TGTGCCAGCAGCCCCACGCCTAACCACCCGAGCTCCTACAATGAGCAGTTCTTC. The encoded protein is CASSPTPNHPSSYNEQFF. The V gene is TRBV7-8, the J gene TRBJ2-1, with unresolved D. Germline loops: CDR1 SGHVS, CDR2 FQNEAQ. V was clipped by 5 bases and J by 0 bases, with 20 bases between them. The CDR3 totals 18 residues.

A few counts support this clonotype. V usage is TRBV28 and J usage is TRBJ2-5; D perhaps matches TRBD2 (6 bases). Looked up from germline, CDR1 is MDHEN and CDR2 is SYDVKM. The CDR3 is 16 amino acids. V was clipped by 6 bases and J by 1 base, with 18 bases between them. CDR3 sequence (DNA): TGTGCCAGCAGCCCTGGATGGGAGGACCTCCAAGAGACCCAGTACTTC. Translated: CASSPGWEDLQETQYF.

This clonotype turned up a few times. The rearrangement uses TRBV7-9 and TRBJ2-5; D is possibly TRBD1 or TRBD2 (5 bases each). The CDR3 is 15 amino acids. The germline CDR1 and CDR2 sequences are SEHNR and FQNEAQ (reference sequence). V was clipped by 2 bases and J by 3 bases, with 13 bases between them. CDR3 DNA: TGTGCCAGCAGCTTACGGGGCAGCCAGAAAGAGACCCAGTACTTC. It yields the protein CASSLRGSQKETQYF. Full variable domain (missing parts from reference TRBV7-9 and TRBJ2-5): DTGVSQNPRHKITKRGQNVTFRCDPISEHNRLYWYRQTLGQGPEFLTYFQNEAQLEKSRLLSDRFSAERPKGSFSTLEIQRTEQGDSAMYLCASSLRGSQKETQYFGPGTRLLVL.

The chain couples TRBV4-2 to TRBJ2-3; 8 bases map to TRBD2. The CDR3 has 15 residues. CDR1 and CDR2 from the germline V gene are LGHNA and YNFKEQ. V trimming: 3 bases; J trimming: 2 bases; junction bases outside the gene matches: 4. The CDR3 DNA reads TGTGCCAGCAGCCAGCAAGCGGGAGTCACAGATACGCAGTATTTT. Translating gives CASSQQAGVTDTQYF.